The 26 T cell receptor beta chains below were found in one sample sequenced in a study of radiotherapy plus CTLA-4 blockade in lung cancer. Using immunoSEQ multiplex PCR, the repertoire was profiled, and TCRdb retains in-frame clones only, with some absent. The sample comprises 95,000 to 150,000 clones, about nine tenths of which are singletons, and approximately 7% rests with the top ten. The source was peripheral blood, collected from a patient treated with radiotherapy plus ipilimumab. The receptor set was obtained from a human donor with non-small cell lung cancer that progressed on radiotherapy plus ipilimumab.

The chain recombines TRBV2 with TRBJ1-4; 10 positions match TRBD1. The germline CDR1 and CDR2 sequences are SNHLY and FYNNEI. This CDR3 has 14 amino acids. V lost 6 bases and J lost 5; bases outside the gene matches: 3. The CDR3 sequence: CASRWGQGNEKLFF. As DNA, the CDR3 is TGTGCCAGCAGATGGGGACAGGGGAATGAAAAACTGTTTTTT.

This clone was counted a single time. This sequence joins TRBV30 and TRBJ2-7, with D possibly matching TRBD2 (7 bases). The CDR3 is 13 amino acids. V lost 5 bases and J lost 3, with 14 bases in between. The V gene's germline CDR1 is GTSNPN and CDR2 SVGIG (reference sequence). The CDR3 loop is CAWGRGALYEQYF. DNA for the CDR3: TGTGCCTGGGGTCGGGGGGCGCTCTACGAGCAGTACTTC.

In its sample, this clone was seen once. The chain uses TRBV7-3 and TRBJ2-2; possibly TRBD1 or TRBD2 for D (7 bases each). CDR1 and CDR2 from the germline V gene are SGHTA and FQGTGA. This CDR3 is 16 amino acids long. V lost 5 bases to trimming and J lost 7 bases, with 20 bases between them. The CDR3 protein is CASSPSGGGPNGELFF. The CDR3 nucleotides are TGTGCCAGCAGCCCCTCAGGGGGAGGGCCTAACGGGGAGCTGTTTTTT.

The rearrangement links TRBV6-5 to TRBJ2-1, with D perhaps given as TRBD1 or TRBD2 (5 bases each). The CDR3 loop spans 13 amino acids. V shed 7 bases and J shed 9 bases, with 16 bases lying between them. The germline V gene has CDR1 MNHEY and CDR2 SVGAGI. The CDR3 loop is CASTTTGRGEQFF. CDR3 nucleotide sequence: TGTGCCAGCACCACAACAGGTCGGGGTGAGCAGTTCTTC.

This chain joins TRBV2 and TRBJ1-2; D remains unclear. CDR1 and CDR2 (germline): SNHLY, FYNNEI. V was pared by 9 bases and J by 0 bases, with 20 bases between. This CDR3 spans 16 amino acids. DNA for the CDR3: TGTGCCAGTCCTAGTTGGACGGCTTTAGCTAACTATGGCTACACCTTC. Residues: CASPSWTALANYGYTF.

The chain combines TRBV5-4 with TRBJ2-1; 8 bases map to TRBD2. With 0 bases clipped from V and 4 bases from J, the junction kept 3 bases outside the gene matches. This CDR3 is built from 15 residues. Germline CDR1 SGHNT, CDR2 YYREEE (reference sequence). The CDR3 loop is CASSLGAGDYNEQFF. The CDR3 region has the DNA TGTGCCAGCAGCTTGGGAGCGGGAGATTACAATGAGCAGTTCTTC.

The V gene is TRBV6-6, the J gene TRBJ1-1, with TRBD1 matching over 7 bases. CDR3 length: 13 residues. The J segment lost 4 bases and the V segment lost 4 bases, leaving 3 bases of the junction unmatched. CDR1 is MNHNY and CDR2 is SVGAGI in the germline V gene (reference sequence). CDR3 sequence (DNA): TGTGCCAGCAGTTTCGACAGGGTCACTGAAGCTTTCTTT. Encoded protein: CASSFDRVTEAFF.

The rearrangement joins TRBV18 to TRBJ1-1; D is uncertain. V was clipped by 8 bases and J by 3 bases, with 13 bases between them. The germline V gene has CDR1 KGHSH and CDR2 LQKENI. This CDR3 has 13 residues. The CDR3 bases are TGTGCCAGCCTCAATGGGATGGACACTGAAGCTTTCTTT. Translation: CASLNGMDTEAFF.

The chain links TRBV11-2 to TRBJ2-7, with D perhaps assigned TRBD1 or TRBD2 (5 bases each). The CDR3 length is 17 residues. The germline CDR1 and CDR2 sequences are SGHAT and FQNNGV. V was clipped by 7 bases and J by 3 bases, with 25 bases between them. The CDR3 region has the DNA TGTGCCAGCACCCAAAACCGGGACCCCCATCCCCTCTACGAGCAGTACTTC. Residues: CASTQNRDPHPLYEQYF.

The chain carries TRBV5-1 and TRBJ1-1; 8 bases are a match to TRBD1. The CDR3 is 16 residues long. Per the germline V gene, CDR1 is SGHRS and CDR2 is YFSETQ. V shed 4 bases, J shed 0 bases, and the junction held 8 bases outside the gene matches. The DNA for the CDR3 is TGCGCCAGCAGCCGGCAGGGGGCGGACATGAACACTGAAGCTTTCTTT. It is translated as CASSRQGADMNTEAFF.

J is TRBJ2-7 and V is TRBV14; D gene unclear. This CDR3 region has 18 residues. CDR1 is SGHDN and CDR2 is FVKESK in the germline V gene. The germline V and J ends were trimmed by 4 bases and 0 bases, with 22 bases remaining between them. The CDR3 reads CASSRNPKILESSYEQYF. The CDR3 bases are TGTGCCAGCAGCCGAAACCCTAAGATTCTCGAGAGCTCCTACGAGCAGTACTTC.

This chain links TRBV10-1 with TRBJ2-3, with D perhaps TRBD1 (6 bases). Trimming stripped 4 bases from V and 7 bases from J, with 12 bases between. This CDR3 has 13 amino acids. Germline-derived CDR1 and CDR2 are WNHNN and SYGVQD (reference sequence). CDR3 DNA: TGCGCCAGCAGTGGGGACCAGGGGAATACGCAGTATTTT. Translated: CASSGDQGNTQYF.

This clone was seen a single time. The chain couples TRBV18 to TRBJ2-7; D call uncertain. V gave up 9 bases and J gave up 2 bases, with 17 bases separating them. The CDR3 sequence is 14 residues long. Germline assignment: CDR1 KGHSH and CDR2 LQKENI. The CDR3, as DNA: TGTGCCAGTTCAAAGGGCCAACTACCCTACGAGCAGTACTTC. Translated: CASSKGQLPYEQYF.

CDR3 loop: CASTFGGRNQPQHF. The DNA of the CDR3 is TGTGCCAGCACCTTTGGAGGGCGCAATCAGCCCCAGCATTTT. V gene TRBV7-8 combines with J gene TRBJ1-5; D gene unclear. Trimming removed 7 bases from V and 2 bases from J, with 12 bases in between. The CDR3 runs 14 residues. CDR1 is SGHVS and CDR2 is FQNEAQ in the germline V gene.

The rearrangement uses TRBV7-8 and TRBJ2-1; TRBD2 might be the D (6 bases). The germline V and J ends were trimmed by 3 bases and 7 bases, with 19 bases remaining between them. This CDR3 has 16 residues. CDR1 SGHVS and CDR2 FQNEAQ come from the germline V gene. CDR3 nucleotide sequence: TGTGCCAGCAGCTTCCCGGTTGAGGGAGGCGGGAATGAGCAGTTCTTC. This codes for CASSFPVEGGGNEQFF.

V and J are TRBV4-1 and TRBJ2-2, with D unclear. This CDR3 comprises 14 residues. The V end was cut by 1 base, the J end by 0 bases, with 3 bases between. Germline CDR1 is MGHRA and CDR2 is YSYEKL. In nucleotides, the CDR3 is TGCGCCAGCAGCCAAGCTACGAACACCGGGGAGCTGTTTTTT. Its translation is CASSQATNTGELFF.

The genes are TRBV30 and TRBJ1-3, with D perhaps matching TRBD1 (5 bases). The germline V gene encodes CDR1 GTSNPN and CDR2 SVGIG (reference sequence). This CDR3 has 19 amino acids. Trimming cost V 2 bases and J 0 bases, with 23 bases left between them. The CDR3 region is CAWSNRLGTVQGSGNTIYF. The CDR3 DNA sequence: TGTGCCTGGAGTAACCGATTAGGGACCGTGCAAGGCTCTGGAAACACCATATATTTT. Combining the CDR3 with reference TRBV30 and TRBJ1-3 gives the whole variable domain SQTIHQWPATLVQPVGSPLSLECTVEGTSNPNLYWYRQAAGRGLQLLFYSVGIGQISSEVPQNLSASRPQDRQFILSSKKLLLSDSGFYLCAWSNRLGTVQGSGNTIYFGEGSWLTVV.

As DNA, the CDR3 is TGTGCCAGCAGCCAAGAAGCAGGACTAGCGGTAACTTACAATGAGCAGTTCTTC. Translated, it gives CASSQEAGLAVTYNEQFF. The chain recombines TRBV14 with TRBJ2-1, with TRBD2 matching over 10 bases. V dropped 0 bases and J dropped 4; count of bases not matched to a gene: 9. The CDR3 is made up of 18 amino acids. Germline CDR1 and CDR2: SGHDN and FVKESK.

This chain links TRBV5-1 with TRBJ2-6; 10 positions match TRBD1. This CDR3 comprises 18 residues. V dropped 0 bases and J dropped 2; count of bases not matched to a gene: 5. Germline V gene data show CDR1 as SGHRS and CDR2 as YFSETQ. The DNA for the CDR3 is TGCGCCAGCAGCTTGGTGGGGACAGGGGAGGCTGGGGCCAACGTCCTGACTTTC. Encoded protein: CASSLVGTGEAGANVLTF.

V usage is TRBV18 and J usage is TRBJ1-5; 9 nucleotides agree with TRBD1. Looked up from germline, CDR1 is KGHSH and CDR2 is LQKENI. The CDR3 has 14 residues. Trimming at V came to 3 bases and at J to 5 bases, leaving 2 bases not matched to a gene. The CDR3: CASSPWTGDQPQHF. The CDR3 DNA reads TGTGCCAGCTCACCGTGGACAGGGGATCAGCCCCAGCATTTT.

As DNA, the CDR3 is TGTGCCAGCAGATACAGGGGCCTCACCTACGAGCAGTACTTC. It encodes CASRYRGLTYEQYF. This chain connects TRBV2 to TRBJ2-7, with 7 bases lining up with TRBD1. V was pared by 6 bases and J by 2 bases, with 7 bases of the junction left unmatched. The CDR3 is made up of 14 amino acids. CDR1 is SNHLY and CDR2 is FYNNEI in the germline V gene.

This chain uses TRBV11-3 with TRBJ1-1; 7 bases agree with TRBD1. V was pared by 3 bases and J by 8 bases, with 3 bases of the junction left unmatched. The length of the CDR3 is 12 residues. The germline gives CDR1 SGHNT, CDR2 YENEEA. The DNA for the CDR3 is TGTGCCAGCAGCTTTCACAGGGGCGAAGCTTTCTTT. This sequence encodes CASSFHRGEAFF.

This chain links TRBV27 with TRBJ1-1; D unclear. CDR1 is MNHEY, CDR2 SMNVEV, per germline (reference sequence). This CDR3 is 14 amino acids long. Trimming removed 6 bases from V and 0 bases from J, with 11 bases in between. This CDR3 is CASSRQSMNTEAFF. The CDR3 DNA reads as TGTGCCAGCAGCAGACAAAGCATGAACACTGAAGCTTTCTTT.

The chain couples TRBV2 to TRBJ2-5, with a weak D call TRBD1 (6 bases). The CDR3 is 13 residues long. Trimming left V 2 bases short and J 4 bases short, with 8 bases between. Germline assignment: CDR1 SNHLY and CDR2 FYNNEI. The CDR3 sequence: CASSETGIETQYF. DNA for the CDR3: TGTGCCAGCAGTGAAACAGGGATAGAGACCCAGTACTTC.

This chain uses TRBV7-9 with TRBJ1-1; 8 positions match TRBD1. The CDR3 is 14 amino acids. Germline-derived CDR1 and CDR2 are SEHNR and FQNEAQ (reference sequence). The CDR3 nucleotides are TGTGTTGGGCAGGGGGCAGGAATGAACACTGAAGCTTTCTTT. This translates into CVGQGAGMNTEAFF.

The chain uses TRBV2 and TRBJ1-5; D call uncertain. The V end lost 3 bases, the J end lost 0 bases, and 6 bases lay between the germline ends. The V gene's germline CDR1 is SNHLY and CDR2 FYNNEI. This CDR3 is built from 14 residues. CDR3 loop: CASSDKNSNQPQHF. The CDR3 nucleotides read TGTGCCAGCAGTGATAAGAATAGCAATCAGCCCCAGCATTTT.